This section outlines one TCR beta chain sequence together with its context. This sample is part of a study of response to subunit inactivated influenza vaccine. MiXCR, run by TCRdb on the RT-PCR reads, gives a single entry per CDR3 protein. This table has about 570,000 distinct CDR3 sequences, about 11% appearing once. The sample was also reused in another study, on T cells expressing NK-cell markers. That work contributes: Researchers built TCR beta cDNA using 5'RACE template switching with UMIs. Each of roughly six donors carried dominant NKG2C+ clonotypes accounting for about 1.0-8% of CD8+ T cells. These clonotypes, the leaders elsewhere, also led the CD3+CD56-NKG2C+ fraction in a handful of donors.

This receptor was obtained from a man in his fifties or sixties who received an inactivated influenza vaccine. The sequenced sample was PBMCs from blood, obtained on the day of vaccination.

The chain's CDR3 is CASSLSRIDGYTF. The CDR3 coding sequence is TGTGCCAGCAGTTTATCGCGCATAGATGGCTACACCTTC. The J gene is TRBJ1-2, the V gene TRBV27, with D unclear. The CDR3 is 13 amino acids. V was trimmed by 0 bases and J by 6 bases, leaving 8 bases between them. Looked up from germline, CDR1 is MNHEY and CDR2 is SMNVEV (reference sequence).